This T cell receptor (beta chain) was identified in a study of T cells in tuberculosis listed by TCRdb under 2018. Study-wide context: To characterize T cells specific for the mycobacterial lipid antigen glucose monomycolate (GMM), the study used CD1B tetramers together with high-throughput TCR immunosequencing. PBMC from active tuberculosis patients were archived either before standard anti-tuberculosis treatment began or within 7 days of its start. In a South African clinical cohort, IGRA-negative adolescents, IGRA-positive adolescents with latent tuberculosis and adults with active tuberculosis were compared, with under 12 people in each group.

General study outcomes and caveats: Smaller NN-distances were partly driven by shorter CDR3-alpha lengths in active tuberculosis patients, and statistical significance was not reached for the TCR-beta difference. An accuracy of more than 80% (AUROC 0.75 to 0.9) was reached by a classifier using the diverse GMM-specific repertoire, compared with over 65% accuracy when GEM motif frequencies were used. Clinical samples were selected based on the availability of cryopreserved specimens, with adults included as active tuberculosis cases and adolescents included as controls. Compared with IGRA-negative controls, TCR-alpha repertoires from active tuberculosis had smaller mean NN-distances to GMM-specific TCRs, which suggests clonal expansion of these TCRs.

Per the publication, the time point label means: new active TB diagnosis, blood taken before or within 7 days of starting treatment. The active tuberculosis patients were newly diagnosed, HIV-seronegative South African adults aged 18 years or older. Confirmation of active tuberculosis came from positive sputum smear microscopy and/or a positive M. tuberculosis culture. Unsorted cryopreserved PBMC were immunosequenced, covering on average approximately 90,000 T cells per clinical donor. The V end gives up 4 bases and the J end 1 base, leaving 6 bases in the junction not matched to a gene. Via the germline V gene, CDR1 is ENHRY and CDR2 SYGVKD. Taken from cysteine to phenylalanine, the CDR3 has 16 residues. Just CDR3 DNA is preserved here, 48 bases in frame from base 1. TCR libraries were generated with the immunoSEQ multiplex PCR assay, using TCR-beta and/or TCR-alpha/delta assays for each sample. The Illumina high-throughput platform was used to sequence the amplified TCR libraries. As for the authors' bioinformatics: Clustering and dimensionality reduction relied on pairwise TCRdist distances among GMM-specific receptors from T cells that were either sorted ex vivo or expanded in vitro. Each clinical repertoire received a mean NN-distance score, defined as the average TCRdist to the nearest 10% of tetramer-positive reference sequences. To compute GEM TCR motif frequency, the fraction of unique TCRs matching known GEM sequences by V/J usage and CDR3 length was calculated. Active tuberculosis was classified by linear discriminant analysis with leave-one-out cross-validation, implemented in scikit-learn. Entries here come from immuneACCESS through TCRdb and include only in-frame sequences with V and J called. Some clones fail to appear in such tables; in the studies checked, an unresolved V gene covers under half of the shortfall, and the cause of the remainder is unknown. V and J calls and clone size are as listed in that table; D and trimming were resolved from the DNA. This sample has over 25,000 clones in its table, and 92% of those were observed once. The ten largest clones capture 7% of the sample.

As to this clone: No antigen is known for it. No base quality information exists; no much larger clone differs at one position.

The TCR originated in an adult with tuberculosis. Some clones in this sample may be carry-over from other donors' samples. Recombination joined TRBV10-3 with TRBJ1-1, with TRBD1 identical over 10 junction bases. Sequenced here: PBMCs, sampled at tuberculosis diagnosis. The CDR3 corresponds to CAISGRDRGRNTEAFF. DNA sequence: TGTGCCATCAGTGGCCGGGACAGGGGTCGGAACACTGAAGCTTTCTTT.